This T cell receptor beta chain originates from a study of TIL therapy for anti-PD-1-resistant metastatic lung cancer. For the study at large: Tumor harvest preceded PD-1/PD-L1 blockade, followed by nivolumab treatment. Median patient age was about 55, ranging 38-75 years.

Time point meaning: pre-treatment sample, taken before nivolumab and TIL therapy. After removal of 9 bases from V and 8 bases from J, the junction contained 10 bases not matched to a gene. Germline assignment: CDR1 LNHDA and CDR2 SQIVND (reference sequence). This CDR3 is built from 13 residues. As regards this clone: The target antigen is unknown.

General observations from the study: Infused TIL clonotypes partially replaced the baseline blood repertoire, then decayed over months.

The libraries were made with immunoSEQ v3. Sequencing depth was 2 million to 2.5 million read pairs for survey level, roughly 5-6 million for deep. TCRdb's table, derived via immunoSEQ multiplex PCR, lists solely in-frame clones and lacks some. Of tens of thousands of clones listed, 80% to 90% are singletons. Source: blood, taken at baseline. This receptor was taken from a person aged 25 to 79 with non-small cell lung cancer. This chain connects TRBV19 to TRBJ1-2, with 9 bases that match TRBD1. CDR3 in amino acids: CASFPGQGRGYTF. The CDR3 bases are TGTGCCAGCTTCCCGGGACAGGGTCGGGGCTACACCTTC.